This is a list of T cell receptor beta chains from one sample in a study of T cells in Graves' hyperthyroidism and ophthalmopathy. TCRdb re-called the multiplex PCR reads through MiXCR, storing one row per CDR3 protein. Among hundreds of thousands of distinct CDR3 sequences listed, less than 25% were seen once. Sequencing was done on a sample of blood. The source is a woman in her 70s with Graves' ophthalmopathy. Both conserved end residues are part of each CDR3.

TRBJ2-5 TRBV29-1 CSVDPSGRETQYF
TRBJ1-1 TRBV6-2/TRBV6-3 CASSHLLRGPPEAFF
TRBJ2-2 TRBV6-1 CASSEAWRMNTGELFF
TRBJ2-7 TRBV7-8 CASSPQRTLTYEQYF
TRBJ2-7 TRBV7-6 CASRKGTGQNYEQYF
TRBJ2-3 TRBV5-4 CASSLTGNPTDTQYF
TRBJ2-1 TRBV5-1 CASSLDARTSGSGEQFF
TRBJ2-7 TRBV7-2 CASSFHSNRGRAPSYEQYF
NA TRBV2 CASSEARGAYEQFF
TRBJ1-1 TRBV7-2 CASSFPPTGRSEAFF
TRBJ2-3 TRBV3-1 CASSQDIASGSTDTQYF
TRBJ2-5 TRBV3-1 CASSNLASRTQYF
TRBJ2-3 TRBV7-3 CVSSLTPLAGGQDTQYF
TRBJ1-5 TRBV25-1 CASSESRASGNQPQHF
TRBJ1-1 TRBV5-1 CASSLWTSNTEAFF
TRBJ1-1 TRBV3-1 CASQTGVGTEAFF
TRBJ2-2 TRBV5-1 CASSLYRANTGELFF
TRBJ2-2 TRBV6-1 CASSDRDFGELFF
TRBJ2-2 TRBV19 CATNLFGGNTGELFF
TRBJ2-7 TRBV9 CASSELRGLATNYEQYF
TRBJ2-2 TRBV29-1 CSVQGGGANTGELFF
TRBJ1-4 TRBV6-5 CASSYVGWEKLFF
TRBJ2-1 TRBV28 CASSTTSVLYNEQFF
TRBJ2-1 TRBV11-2 CASSLSVISSYNEQFF
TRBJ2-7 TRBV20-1 CRGGLLTGSYEQYF
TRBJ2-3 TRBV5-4 CASSLVGLATDTQYF
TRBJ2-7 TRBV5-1 CASSRSGQGAYEQYF
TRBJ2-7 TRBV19 CASRIRQGAGYEQYF
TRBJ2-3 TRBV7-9 CASSLARDTTDTQYF
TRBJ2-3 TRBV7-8 CASSLSAGSTDTQYF
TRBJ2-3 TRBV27 CASGPRDLGTDTQYF
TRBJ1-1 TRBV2 CACPTGNFVNTEAFF
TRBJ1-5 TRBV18 CASSPPGIETVRGPQHF
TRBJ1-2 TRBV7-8 CASSSYVGSYGYTF
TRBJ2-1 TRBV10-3 CAIRSGNYNEQFF
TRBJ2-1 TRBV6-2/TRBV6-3 CASRLAVSDYNEQFF
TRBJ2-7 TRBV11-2 CASSPIVASGRAGTYEQYF
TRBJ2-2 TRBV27 CASSLLGVNTGELFF
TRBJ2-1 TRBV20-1 CSARERANEQFF
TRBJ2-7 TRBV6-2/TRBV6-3 CASSATDFYEQYF
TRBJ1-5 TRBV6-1 CASSTNGGNQPQHF
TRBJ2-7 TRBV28 CASSSRGGAEQYF
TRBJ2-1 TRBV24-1 CATSDPGLAGTNYNEQFF
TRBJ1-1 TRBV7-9 CASRRTVDPEAFF
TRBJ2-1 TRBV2 CASTPPGLPNEQFF
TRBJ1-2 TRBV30 CAWDRDLGYTF
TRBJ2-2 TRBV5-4 CASSPGTSSGTGELFF
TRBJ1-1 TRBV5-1 CASSLNVNTEAFF
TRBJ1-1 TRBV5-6 CASRARSRGNTEAFF
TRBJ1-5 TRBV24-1 CATSDGRGNQPQHF
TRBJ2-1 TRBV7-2 CASSLGRATWGWEQFF
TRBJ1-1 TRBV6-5 CASSYSRGQEAFF
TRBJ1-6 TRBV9 CASSPTPLNMGKSPLHF